A selection of T cell receptor beta chains follows, all from one sample in a study of Ad26.COV2.S vaccination and SARS-CoV-2 variants. Only in-frame clones appear in the TCRdb table, and some are missing; sequencing was by immunoSEQ multiplex PCR. The top ten clones hold over 1.3% of a sample with about 680,000 clones, more than 80% of them seen once. The material was peripheral blood, obtained in a trial of Ad26.COV2.S vaccine versus placebo. Source of these receptors: a person between 18 and 59 years old who received the Ad26.COV2.S COVID-19 vaccine or a placebo. Each CDR3 is given with its conserved first and last residue. The order of the fields is clone size, J gene, V gene, D gene, CDR3 DNA, CDR3 protein. The D gene is left open where the match is weak. Clone size is stated in some rows and not others, as once, few, many or a class when expanded.

clone_size: .
j_call: TRBJ2-2
v_call: TRBV20-1
d_call: .
cdr3_nt: TGCAGTGCTAGTGTGGGGGGTTTCGGGGAGCTGTTTTTT
cdr3_aa: CSASVGGFGELFF

clone_size: .
j_call: TRBJ2-5
v_call: TRBV11-3
d_call: TRBD2
cdr3_nt: TGTGCCAGCAGCTTAGAGGGGGGGGAGACCCAGTACTTC
cdr3_aa: CASSLEGGETQYF

clone_size: .
j_call: TRBJ2-7
v_call: TRBV4-2
d_call: .
cdr3_nt: TGTGCCAGCAGCCAAGCTGGAGGAACTCCTTCGTACGAGCAGTACTTC
cdr3_aa: CASSQAGGTPSYEQYF

clone_size: .
j_call: TRBJ1-6
v_call: TRBV5-6
d_call: .
cdr3_nt: TGTGCCAGCAGCTCTGACGGCGGCGCCTATAATTCACCCCTCCACTTT
cdr3_aa: CASSSDGGAYNSPLHF

clone_size: few
j_call: TRBJ2-2
v_call: TRBV4-2
d_call: .
cdr3_nt: TGTGCCAGCAGCCAAGCAGCGAACACCGGGGAGCTGTTTTTT
cdr3_aa: CASSQAANTGELFF

clone_size: .
j_call: TRBJ1-6
v_call: TRBV3-1/TRBV3-2
d_call: .
cdr3_nt: TGTGCCAGCAGCCAAGGGAGGGGAGGAAATTCACCCCTCCACTTT
cdr3_aa: CASSQGRGGNSPLHF

clone_size: .
j_call: TRBJ2-2
v_call: TRBV9
d_call: .
cdr3_nt: TGTGCCAGCAGCAAAAGGAGGAACGGAAACACCGGGGAGCTGTTTTTT
cdr3_aa: CASSKRRNGNTGELFF

clone_size: .
j_call: TRBJ2-2
v_call: TRBV24-1
d_call: TRBD1
cdr3_nt: TGTGCCACCAGTGACCGCAGACAGGGAAACACCGGGGAGCTGTTTTTT
cdr3_aa: CATSDRRQGNTGELFF

clone_size: .
j_call: TRBJ2-2
v_call: TRBV7-3
d_call: TRBD1
cdr3_nt: TGTGCCAGCAGCTCGACAGGGGCCCGCGGCGGGGAGCTGTTTTTT
cdr3_aa: CASSSTGARGGELFF

clone_size: .
j_call: TRBJ2-7
v_call: TRBV11-2
d_call: TRBD2
cdr3_nt: TGTGCCAGCAGCCCCGTGGGAGCGGGGAGCGACGAGCAGTACTTC
cdr3_aa: CASSPVGAGSDEQYF

clone_size: .
j_call: TRBJ2-5
v_call: TRBV15
d_call: TRBD1
cdr3_nt: TGTGCCACCAGCAGAGATTTGGGGACAGGGGGAAAGACCCAGTACTTC
cdr3_aa: CATSRDLGTGGKTQYF

clone_size: .
j_call: TRBJ2-7
v_call: TRBV6-5
d_call: .
cdr3_nt: TGTGCCAGCAGTTACTTGTCAGAAGGCGAGCAGTACTTC
cdr3_aa: CASSYLSEGEQYF

clone_size: .
j_call: TRBJ2-4
v_call: TRBV5-5
d_call: .
cdr3_nt: TGTGCCAGCAGATTAGACTTGGCCAAAAACATTCAGTACTTC
cdr3_aa: CASRLDLAKNIQYF

clone_size: .
j_call: TRBJ1-5
v_call: TRBV18
d_call: TRBD1
cdr3_nt: TGTGCCAGCTCAACAGGGGTCGCGGGCAATCAGCCCCAGCATTTT
cdr3_aa: CASSTGVAGNQPQHF

clone_size: .
j_call: TRBJ2-5
v_call: TRBV15
d_call: .
cdr3_nt: TGTGCCACCAGCAGAGATGGGCAAGACCAAGAGACCCAGTACTTC
cdr3_aa: CATSRDGQDQETQYF

clone_size: .
j_call: TRBJ2-3
v_call: TRBV9
d_call: TRBD1
cdr3_nt: TGTGCCAGCAGCAGGACAGGGGCGTCCACAGATACGCAGTATTTT
cdr3_aa: CASSRTGASTDTQYF

clone_size: .
j_call: TRBJ2-7
v_call: TRBV11-2
d_call: .
cdr3_nt: TGTGCCAGCAGCTTAAGTATTCCGGCAGGGTTTAGCCACGAGCAGTACTTC
cdr3_aa: CASSLSIPAGFSHEQYF

clone_size: .
j_call: TRBJ1-1
v_call: TRBV15
d_call: .
cdr3_nt: TGTGCCACCAGCAGAGGGGGCGAAGAGAACACTGAAGCTTTCTTT
cdr3_aa: CATSRGGEENTEAFF

clone_size: .
j_call: TRBJ2-1
v_call: TRBV7-2
d_call: .
cdr3_nt: TGTGCCAGCAGCTCCGAGCGGAGCTCCTACAATGAGCAGTTCTTC
cdr3_aa: CASSSERSSYNEQFF

clone_size: once
j_call: TRBJ1-1
v_call: TRBV30
d_call: .
cdr3_nt: TGTGCCTGGGCTGGGACTGAAGCTTTCTTT
cdr3_aa: CAWAGTEAFF

clone_size: .
j_call: TRBJ2-5
v_call: TRBV4-3
d_call: .
cdr3_nt: TGCGCCAGCAGCCAAGAGGGAAGGGCTTCGGGGGAGACCCAGTACTTC
cdr3_aa: CASSQEGRASGETQYF

clone_size: .
j_call: TRBJ2-1
v_call: TRBV27
d_call: .
cdr3_nt: TGTGCCAGCAGTTCATTTGATTCCTCCCAAGGGAATGAGCAGTTCTTC
cdr3_aa: CASSSFDSSQGNEQFF

clone_size: .
j_call: TRBJ2-2
v_call: TRBV5-1
d_call: .
cdr3_nt: TGCGCCAGCAGCTTGGAGGGACTGTTCGGGGAGCTGTTTTTT
cdr3_aa: CASSLEGLFGELFF

clone_size: .
j_call: TRBJ1-1
v_call: TRBV9
d_call: .
cdr3_nt: TGTGCCAGCAGCGTAGTTAGGAGGGCCACTGAAGCTTTCTTT
cdr3_aa: CASSVVRRATEAFF